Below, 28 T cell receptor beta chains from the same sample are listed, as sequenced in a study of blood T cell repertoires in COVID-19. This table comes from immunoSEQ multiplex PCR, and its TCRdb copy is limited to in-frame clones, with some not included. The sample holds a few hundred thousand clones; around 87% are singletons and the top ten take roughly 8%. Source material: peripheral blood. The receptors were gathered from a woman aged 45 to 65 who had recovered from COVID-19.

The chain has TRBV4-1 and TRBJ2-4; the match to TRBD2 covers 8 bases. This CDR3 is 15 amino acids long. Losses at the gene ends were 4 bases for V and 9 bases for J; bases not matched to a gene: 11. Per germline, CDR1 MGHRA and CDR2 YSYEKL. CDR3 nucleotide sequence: TGCGCCAGCAGCCCCACAGAGCGGGAGAGGAGCATTCAGTACTTC. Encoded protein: CASSPTERERSIQYF.

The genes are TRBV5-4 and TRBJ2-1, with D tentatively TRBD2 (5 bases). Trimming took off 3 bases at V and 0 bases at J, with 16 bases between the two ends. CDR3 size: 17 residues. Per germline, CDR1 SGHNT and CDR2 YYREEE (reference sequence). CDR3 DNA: TGTGCCAGCAGCTCGAAGTTAGCGAGGAGCTCCTACAATGAGCAGTTCTTC. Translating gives CASSSKLARSSYNEQFF. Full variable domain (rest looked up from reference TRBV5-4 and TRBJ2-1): ETGVTQSPTHLIKTRGQQVTLRCSSQSGHNTVSWYQQALGQGPQFIFQYYREEENGRGNFPPRFSGLQFPNYSSELNVNALELDDSALYLCASSSKLARSSYNEQFFGPGTRLTVL.

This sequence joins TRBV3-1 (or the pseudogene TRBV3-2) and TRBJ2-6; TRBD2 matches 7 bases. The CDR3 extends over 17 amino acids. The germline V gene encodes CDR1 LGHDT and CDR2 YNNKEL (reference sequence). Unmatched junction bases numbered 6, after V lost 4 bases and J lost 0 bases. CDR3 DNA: TGTGCCAGCAGCCTTCACGGGGGGACCTCTGGGGCCAACGTCCTGACTTTC. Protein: CASSLHGGTSGANVLTF.

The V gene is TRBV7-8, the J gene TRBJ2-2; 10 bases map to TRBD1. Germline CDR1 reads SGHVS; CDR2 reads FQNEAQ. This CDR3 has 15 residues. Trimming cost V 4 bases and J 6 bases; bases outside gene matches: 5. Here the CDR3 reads CASSSGQGRAGELFF. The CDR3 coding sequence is TGTGCCAGCAGCTCGGGACAGGGGCGGGCCGGGGAGCTGTTTTTT.

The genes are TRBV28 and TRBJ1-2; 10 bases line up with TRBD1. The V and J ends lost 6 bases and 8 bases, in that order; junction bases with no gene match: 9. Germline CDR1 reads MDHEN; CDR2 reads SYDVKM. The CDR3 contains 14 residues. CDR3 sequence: CASSPGQGMRGYTF. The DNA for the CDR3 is TGTGCCAGCAGCCCGGGACAGGGGATGAGAGGCTACACCTTC.

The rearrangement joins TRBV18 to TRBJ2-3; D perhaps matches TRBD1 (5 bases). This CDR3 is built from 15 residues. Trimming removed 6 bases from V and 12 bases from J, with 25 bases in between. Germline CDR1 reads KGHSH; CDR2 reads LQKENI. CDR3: CASSPPRRDFLRQYF. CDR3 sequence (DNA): TGTGCCAGCTCGCCGCCTCGCAGGGATTTTCTCCGTCAGTATTTT.

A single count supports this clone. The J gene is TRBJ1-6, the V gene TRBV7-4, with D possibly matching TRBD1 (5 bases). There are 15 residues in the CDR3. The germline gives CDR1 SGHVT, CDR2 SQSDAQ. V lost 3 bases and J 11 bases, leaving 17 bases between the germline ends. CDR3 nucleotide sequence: TGTGCCAGCAGCTTGGCGGACAATCAGGCGGCACCCCTCCACTTT. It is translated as CASSLADNQAAPLHF.

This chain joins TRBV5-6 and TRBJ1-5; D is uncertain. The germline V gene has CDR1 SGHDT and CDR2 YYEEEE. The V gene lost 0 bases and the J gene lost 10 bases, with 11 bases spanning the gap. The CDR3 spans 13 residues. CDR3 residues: CASSLGRVPPQHF. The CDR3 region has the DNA TGTGCCAGCAGCTTGGGGCGGGTTCCACCCCAGCATTTT. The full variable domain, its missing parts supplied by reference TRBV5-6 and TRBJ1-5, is DAGVTQSPTHLIKTRGQQVTLRCSPKSGHDTVSWYQQALGQGPQFIFQYYEEEERQRGNFPDRFSGHQFPNYSSELNVNALLLGDSALYLCASSLGRVPPQHFGDGTRLSIL.

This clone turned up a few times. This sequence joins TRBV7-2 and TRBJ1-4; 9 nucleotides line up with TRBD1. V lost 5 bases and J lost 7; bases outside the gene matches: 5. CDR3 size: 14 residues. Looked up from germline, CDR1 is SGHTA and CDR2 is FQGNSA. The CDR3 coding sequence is TGTGCCAGCAGCCAGGGACAGGGTGGTGAAAAACTGTTTTTT. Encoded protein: CASSQGQGGEKLFF.

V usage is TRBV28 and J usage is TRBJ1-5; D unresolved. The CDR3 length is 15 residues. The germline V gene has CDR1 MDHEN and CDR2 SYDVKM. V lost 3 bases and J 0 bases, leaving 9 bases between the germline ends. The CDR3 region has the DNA TGTGCCAGCAGTTTGCACGGTTATAGCAATCAGCCCCAGCATTTT. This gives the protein CASSLHGYSNQPQHF.

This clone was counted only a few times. CDR3 nucleotides: TGCGCCAGCAGCTTGTTGATGGGGGCCGGGAACACCGGGGAGCTGTTTTTT. Protein product: CASSLLMGAGNTGELFF. The chain couples TRBV5-1 to TRBJ2-2; D may be TRBD1 (6 bases). The germline CDR1 and CDR2 sequences are SGHRS and YFSETQ. The V end lost 1 base, the J end lost 1 base, and 14 bases lay between the germline ends. CDR3 length: 17 amino acids.

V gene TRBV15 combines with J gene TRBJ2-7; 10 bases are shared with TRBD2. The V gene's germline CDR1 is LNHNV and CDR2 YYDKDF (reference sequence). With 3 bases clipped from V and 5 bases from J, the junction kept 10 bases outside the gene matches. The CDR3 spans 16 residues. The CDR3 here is CATSSLSGGLWDEQYF. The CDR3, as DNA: TGTGCCACCAGCAGCCTTAGCGGGGGGCTCTGGGACGAGCAGTACTTC.

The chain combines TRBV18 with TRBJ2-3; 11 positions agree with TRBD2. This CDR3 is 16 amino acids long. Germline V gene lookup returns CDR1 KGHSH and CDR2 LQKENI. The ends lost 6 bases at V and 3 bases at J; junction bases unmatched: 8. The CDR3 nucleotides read TGTGCCAGCTCCCGTTCAACTAGCGGGAGAACAGATACGCAGTATTTT. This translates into CASSRSTSGRTDTQYF.

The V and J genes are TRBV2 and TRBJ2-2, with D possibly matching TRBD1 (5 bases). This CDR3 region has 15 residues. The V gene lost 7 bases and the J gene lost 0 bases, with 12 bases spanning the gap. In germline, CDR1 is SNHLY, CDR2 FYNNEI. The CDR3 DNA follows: TGTGCCAGCACTCGCGAGACAGCGAACACCGGGGAGCTGTTTTTT. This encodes CASTRETANTGELFF.

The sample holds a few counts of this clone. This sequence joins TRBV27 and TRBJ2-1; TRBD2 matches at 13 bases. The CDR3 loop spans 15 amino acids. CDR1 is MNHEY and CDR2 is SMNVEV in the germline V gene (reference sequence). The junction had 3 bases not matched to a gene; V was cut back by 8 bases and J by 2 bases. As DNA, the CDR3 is TGTGCCAGCTGCACTAGCGGGGGGGCCTACAATGAGCAGTTCTTC. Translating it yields CASCTSGGAYNEQFF.

CDR3: CATRAFMNTEAFF. DNA of the CDR3: TGTGCCACCAGAGCTTTCATGAACACTGAAGCTTTCTTT. V and J are TRBV24-1 and TRBJ1-1, with D unclear. Germline CDR1 KGHDR, CDR2 SFDVKD. V was trimmed by 7 bases and J by 0 bases, leaving 8 bases between them. The CDR3 extends over 13 amino acids.

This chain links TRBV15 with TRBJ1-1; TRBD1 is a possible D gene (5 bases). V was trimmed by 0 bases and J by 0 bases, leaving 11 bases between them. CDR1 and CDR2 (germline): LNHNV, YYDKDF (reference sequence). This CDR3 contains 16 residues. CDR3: CATSRDRVRMNTEAFF. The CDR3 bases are TGTGCCACCAGCAGAGACAGGGTCCGGATGAACACTGAAGCTTTCTTT.

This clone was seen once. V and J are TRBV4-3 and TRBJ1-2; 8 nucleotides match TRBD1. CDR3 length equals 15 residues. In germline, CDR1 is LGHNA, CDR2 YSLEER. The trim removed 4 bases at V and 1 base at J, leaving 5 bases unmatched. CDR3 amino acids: CASSRRQGNNYGYTF. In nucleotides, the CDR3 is TGCGCCAGCAGCCGCCGACAGGGGAATAACTATGGCTACACCTTC.

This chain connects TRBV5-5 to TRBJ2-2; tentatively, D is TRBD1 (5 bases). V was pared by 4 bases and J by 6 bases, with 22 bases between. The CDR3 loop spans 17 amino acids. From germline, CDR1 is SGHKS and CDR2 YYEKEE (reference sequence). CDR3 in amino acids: CASSPRTSTFLAGELFF. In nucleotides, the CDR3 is TGTGCCAGCAGCCCAAGGACAAGTACTTTCTTGGCCGGGGAGCTGTTTTTT.

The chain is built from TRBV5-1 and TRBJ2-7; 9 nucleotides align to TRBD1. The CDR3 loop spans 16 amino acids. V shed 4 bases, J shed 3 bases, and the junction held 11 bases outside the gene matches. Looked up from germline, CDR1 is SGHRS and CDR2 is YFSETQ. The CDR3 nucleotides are TGCGCCAGCAGCCCAGGAAGGACAGGGGTGGTCTACGAGCAGTACTTC. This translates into CASSPGRTGVVYEQYF.

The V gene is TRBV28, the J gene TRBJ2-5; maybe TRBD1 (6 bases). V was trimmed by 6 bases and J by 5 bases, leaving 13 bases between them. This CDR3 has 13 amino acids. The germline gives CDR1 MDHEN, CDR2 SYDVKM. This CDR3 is CASRKTGIETQYF. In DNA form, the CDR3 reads TGTGCCAGCAGAAAGACAGGTATCGAGACCCAGTACTTC.

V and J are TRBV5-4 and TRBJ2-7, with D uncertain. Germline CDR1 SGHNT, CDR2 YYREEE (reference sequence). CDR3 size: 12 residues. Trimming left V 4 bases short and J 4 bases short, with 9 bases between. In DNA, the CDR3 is TGTGCCAGCAGCCGCAATACTTACGAGCAGTACTTC. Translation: CASSRNTYEQYF.

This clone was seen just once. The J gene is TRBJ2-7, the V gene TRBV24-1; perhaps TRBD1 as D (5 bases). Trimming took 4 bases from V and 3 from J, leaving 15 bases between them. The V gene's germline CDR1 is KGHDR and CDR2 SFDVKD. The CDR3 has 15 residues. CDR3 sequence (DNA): TGTGCCACCAGTGAAGGTCAGGGCCCCTACTACGAGCAGTACTTC. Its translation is CATSEGQGPYYEQYF.

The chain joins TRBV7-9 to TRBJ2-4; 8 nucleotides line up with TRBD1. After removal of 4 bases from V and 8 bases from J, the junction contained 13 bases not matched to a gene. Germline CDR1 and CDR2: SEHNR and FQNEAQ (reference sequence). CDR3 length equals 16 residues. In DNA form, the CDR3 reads TGTGCCAGCAGCTCCGGGGCCGGGACAGGTGAAGACATTCAGTACTTC. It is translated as CASSSGAGTGEDIQYF.

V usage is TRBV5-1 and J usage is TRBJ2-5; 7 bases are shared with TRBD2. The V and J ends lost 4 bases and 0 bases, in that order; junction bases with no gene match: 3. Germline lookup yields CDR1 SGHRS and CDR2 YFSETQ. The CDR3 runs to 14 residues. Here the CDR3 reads CASSRSGDQETQYF. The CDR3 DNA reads TGCGCCAGCAGCCGGAGCGGGGACCAAGAGACCCAGTACTTC.

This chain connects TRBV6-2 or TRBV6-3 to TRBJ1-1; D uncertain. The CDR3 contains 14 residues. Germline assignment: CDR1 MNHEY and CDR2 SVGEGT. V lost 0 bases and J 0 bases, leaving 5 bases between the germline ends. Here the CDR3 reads CASSYSSVNTEAFF. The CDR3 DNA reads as TGTGCCAGCAGTTACTCGTCCGTGAACACTGAAGCTTTCTTT.

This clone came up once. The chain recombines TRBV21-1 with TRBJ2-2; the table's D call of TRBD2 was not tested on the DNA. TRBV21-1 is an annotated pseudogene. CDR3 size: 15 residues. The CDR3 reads CASSGRGSYTGELFF. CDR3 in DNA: TGTGCCAGCAGCGGACGCGGGAGTTACACCGGGGAGCTGTTTTTT.

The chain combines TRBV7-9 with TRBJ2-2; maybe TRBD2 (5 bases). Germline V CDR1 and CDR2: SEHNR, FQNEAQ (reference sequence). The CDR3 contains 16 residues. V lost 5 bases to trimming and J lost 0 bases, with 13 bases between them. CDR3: CASSGAAVANTGELFF. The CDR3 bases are TGTGCCAGCAGCGGAGCGGCGGTCGCGAACACCGGGGAGCTGTTTTTT.